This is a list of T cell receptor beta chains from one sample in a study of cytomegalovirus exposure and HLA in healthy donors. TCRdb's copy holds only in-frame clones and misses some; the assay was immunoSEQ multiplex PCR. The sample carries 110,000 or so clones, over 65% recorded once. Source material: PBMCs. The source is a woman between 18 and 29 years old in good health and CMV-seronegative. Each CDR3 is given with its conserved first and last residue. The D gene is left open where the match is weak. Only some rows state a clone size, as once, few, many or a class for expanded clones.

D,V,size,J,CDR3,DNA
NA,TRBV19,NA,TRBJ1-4,CASSPTGPLENEKLFF,TGTGCCAGTAGTCCCACAGGGCCCCTTGAAAATGAAAAACTGTTTTTT
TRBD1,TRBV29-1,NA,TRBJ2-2,CSVLPGQGRAFTGELFF,TGCAGCGTACTGCCGGGACAGGGGAGGGCGTTTACCGGGGAGCTGTTTTTT
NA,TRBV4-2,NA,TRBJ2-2,CASRWRRELFF,TGTGCCAGCAGGTGGAGGCGGGAGCTGTTTTTT
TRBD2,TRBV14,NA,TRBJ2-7,CASSGGLVGHEQYF,TGTGCCAGCAGCGGGGGACTAGTTGGCCACGAGCAGTACTTC
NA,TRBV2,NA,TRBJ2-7,CASFGRGYEQYF,TGTGCCAGCTTCGGCAGGGGCTACGAGCAGTACTTC
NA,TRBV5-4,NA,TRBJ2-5,CASSLGAGQETQYF,TGTGCCAGCAGCTTGGGGGCAGGGCAAGAGACCCAGTACTTC
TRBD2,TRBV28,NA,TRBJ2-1,CASSSLAGVRFF,TGTGCCAGCAGTTCACTAGCGGGAGTTAGGTTCTTC
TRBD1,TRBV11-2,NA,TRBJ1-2,CASSRDRRYGYTF,TGTGCCAGCAGCCGGGACAGGCGGTATGGCTACACCTTC
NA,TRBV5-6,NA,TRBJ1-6,CASSFLIGGTGSPLHF,TGTGCCAGCAGCTTTTTGATCGGAGGGACTGGCTCACCCCTCCACTTT
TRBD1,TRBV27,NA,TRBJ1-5,CASSLAGGQPQHF,TGTGCCAGCAGTTTAGCAGGGGGACAGCCCCAGCATTTT
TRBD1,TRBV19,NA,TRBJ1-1,CASSTLRQGGMNTEAFF,TGTGCCAGTAGTACCCTACGACAGGGGGGAATGAACACTGAAGCTTTCTTT
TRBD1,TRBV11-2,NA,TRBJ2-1,CASRGQGNNEQFF,TGTGCCAGCAGGGGACAGGGGAACAATGAGCAGTTCTTC
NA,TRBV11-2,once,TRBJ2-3,CASSSIAARTDTQYF,TGTGCCAGCAGCTCAATAGCGGCACGCACAGATACGCAGTATTTT
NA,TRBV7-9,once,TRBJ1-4,CASSLYQGINEKLFF,TGTGCCAGCAGCTTATACCAGGGGATTAATGAAAAACTGTTTTTT
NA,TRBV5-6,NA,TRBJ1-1,CASSLRGTEAFF,TGTGCCAGCAGCTTGAGGGGCACTGAAGCTTTCTTT
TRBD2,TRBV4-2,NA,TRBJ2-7,CASSQGSSGISYEQYF,TGTGCCAGCAGCCAAGGTAGTAGCGGGATTTCCTACGAGCAGTACTTC
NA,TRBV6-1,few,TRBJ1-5,CASSLGQHQPQHF,TGTGCCAGCAGTCTGGGACAACATCAGCCCCAGCATTTT
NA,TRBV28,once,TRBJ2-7,CASSLAQDEQYF,TGTGCCAGCAGTTTGGCCCAAGACGAGCAGTACTTC
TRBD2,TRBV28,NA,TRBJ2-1,CASSVTGSGKTNEQFF,TGTGCCAGCAGTGTAACGGGTAGCGGGAAGACGAATGAGCAGTTCTTC
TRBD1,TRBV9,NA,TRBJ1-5,CASSVGTGSNQPQHF,TGTGCCAGCAGCGTAGGGACAGGGAGCAATCAGCCCCAGCATTTT
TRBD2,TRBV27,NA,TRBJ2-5,CASSLTSGLETQYF,TGTGCCAGCAGTTTAACTAGCGGCTTGGAGACCCAGTACTTC
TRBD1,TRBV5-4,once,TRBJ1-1,CASSLSDRASTEAFF,TGTGCCAGCAGCCTCTCGGACAGGGCAAGCACTGAAGCTTTCTTT